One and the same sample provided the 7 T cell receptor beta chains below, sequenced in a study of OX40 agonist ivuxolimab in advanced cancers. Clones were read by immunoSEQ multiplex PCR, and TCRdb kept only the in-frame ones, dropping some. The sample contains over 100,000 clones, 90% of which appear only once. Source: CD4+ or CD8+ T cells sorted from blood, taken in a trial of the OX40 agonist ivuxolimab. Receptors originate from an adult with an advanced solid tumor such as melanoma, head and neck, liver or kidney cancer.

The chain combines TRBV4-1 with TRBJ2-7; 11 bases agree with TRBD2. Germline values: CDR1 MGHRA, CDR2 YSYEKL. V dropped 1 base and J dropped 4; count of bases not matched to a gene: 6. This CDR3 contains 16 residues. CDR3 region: CASSQVGGLAAYEQYF. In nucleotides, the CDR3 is TGCGCCAGCAGCCAAGTAGGGGGACTAGCGGCTTACGAGCAGTACTTC.

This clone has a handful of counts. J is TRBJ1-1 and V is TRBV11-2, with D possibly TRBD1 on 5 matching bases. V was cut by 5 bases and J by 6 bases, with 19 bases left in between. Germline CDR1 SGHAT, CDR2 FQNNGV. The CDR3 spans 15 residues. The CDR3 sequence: CASSGGWGGMAEAFF. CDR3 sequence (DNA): TGTGCCAGCAGCGGGGGTTGGGGAGGGATGGCTGAAGCTTTCTTT.

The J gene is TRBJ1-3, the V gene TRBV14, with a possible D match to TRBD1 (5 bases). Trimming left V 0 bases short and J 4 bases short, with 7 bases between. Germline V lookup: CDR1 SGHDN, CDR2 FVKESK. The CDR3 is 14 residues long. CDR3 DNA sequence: TGTGCCAGCAGCCAAGACAGGGTCGGAAACACCATATATTTT. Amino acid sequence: CASSQDRVGNTIYF.

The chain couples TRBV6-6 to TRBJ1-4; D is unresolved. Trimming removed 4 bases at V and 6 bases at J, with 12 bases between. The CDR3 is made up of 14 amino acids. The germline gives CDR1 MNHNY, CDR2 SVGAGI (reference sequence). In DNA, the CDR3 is TGTGCCAGCAGTTGGAGGGAAGAGGATGAAAAACTGTTTTTT. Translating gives CASSWREEDEKLFF.

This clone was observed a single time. The CDR3 sequence: CASSSRTGIYEQYF. DNA for the CDR3: TGTGCCAGCAGCTCACGGACAGGGATTTACGAGCAGTACTTC. The genes are TRBV5-8 and TRBJ2-7; 8 nucleotides match TRBD1. V was pared by 3 bases and J by 4 bases, with 6 bases of the junction left unmatched. The CDR3 is made up of 14 amino acids. Germline V lookup: CDR1 SGHTS, CDR2 YDEGEE.

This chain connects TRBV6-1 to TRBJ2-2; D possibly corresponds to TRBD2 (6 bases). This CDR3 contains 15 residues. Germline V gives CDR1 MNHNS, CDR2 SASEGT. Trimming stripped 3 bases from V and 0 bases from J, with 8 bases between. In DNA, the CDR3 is TGTGCCAGCAGTGAGGCGGGGTCGAACACCGGGGAGCTGTTTTTT. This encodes CASSEAGSNTGELFF.

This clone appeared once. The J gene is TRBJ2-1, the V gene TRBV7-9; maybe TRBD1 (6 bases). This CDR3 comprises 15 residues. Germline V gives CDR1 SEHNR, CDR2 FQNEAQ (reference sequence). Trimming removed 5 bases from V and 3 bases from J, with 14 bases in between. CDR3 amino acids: CASSPGPGDYNEQFF. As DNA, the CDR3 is TGTGCCAGCAGCCCCGGGCCAGGGGACTACAATGAGCAGTTCTTC. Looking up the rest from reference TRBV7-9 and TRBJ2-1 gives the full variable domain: DTGVSQNPRHKITKRGQNVTFRCDPISEHNRLYWYRQTLGQGPEFLTYFQNEAQLEKSRLLSDRFSAERPKGSFSTLEIQRTEQGDSAMYLCASSPGPGDYNEQFFGPGTRLTVL.